A single sample gave rise to the 26 T cell receptor beta chains below, sequenced in a study of blood T cell repertoires in COVID-19. Sequenced by immunoSEQ multiplex PCR; TCRdb stores in-frame clones only, minus some. The sample includes approximately 330,000 clones, about 91% of them seen just once. Input material: peripheral blood. The receptor source for this set is a man aged 30-40 years with COVID-19, enrolled during active disease.

The rearrangement links TRBV6-2 or TRBV6-3 to TRBJ2-7, with a possible D match to TRBD1 (5 bases). This CDR3 is 14 amino acids long. Looked up from germline, CDR1 is MNHEY and CDR2 is SVGEGT. V was shortened by 0 bases and J by 3 bases, with 9 bases between the two germline ends. The CDR3 loop is CASSYSYRSYEQYF. The CDR3 DNA follows: TGTGCCAGCAGTTACTCGTACAGGAGCTACGAGCAGTACTTC.

This chain connects TRBV20-1 to TRBJ1-2; D gene uncertain. The V gene's germline CDR1 is DFQATT and CDR2 SNEGSKA (reference sequence). V lost 4 bases, J lost 5 bases, and 8 bases lay in between. This CDR3 contains 11 residues. Here the CDR3 DNA reads TGCAGTGCTACGAGGGATTATGGCTACACCTTC. Its translation is CSATRDYGYTF.

This chain joins TRBV12-1 and TRBJ1-5; the DNA was not used to check the table's D call, TRBD1. TRBV12-1 is annotated as a pseudogene. The CDR3 is 17 residues long. The CDR3 region has the DNA TGTGCCAGCAGCTTTCTCTCCTCAGACAGGGGACACCAGCCCCAGCATTTT. It is translated as CASSFLSSDRGHQPQHF.

This sequence joins TRBV4-1 and TRBJ2-7, with D maybe TRBD2 (6 bases). Trimming left V 1 base short and J 4 bases short, with 14 bases between. Germline-derived CDR1 and CDR2 are MGHRA and YSYEKL. The CDR3 runs to 15 residues. The CDR3 region is CASSQGSSVMYEQYF. The CDR3 region has the DNA TGCGCCAGCAGCCAAGGTTCTAGCGTGATGTACGAGCAGTACTTC.

This clone was observed a few times. The chain has TRBV5-1 and TRBJ2-1, with a possible D match to TRBD2 (6 bases). CDR3 size: 16 residues. The V gene's germline CDR1 is SGHRS and CDR2 YFSETQ. Deletions cut 4 bases from V and 0 bases from J, with 14 bases between. The CDR3 DNA follows: TGCGCCAGCAGCAGCTTGGACGGGAGCTCCTACAATGAGCAGTTCTTC. This encodes CASSSLDGSSYNEQFF. The whole variable domain, remainder taken from reference TRBV5-1 and TRBJ2-1, is KAGVTQTPRYLIKTRGQQVTLSCSPISGHRSVSWYQQTPGQGLQFLFEYFSETQRNKGNFPGRFSGRQFSNSRSEMNVSTLELGDSALYLCASSSLDGSSYNEQFFGPGTRLTVL.

The chain carries TRBV11-1 and TRBJ1-1, with TRBD1 matching 7 bases. The CDR3 sequence is 16 residues long. Germline assignment: CDR1 SGHAT and CDR2 FQDESV (reference sequence). The J segment lost 1 base and the V segment lost 0 bases, leaving 5 bases of the junction unmatched. CDR3 bases: TGTGCCAGCAGCTTAGCTCCGGGACAGACGAACACTGAAGCTTTCTTT. Its translation: CASSLAPGQTNTEAFF.

The chain uses TRBV28 and TRBJ1-3; the match to TRBD1 covers 7 bases. Germline CDR1 is MDHEN and CDR2 is SYDVKM. After removal of 8 bases from V and 1 base from J, the junction contained 5 bases not matched to a gene. The CDR3 totals 14 residues. The CDR3 nucleotides read TGTGCCAGCCGTAACAGGGGTTCTGGAAACACCATATATTTT. Protein product: CASRNRGSGNTIYF.

Worth noting for this clone: The identical CDR3 is also encoded by other nucleotide sequences in the sample. V and J are TRBV7-2 and TRBJ2-3; 7 nucleotides align to TRBD1. Germline values: CDR1 SGHTA, CDR2 FQGNSA. J gave up 5 bases and V 3 bases, and 5 bases lay outside the gene matches. The CDR3 consists of 14 residues. In DNA, the CDR3 is TGTGCCAGCAGCTTGACAGGGTCCGGAGATACGCAGTATTTT. Residues: CASSLTGSGDTQYF.

This clone appeared a few times. The chain has TRBV19 and TRBJ2-1; unclear D gene. CDR1 is LNHDA and CDR2 is SQIVND in the germline V gene (reference sequence). The CDR3 covers 13 residues. V lost 5 bases and J 3 bases, leaving 8 bases between the germline ends. The CDR3 nucleotides are TGTGCCAGTAGTCCTCTCAGCTACAATGAGCAGTTCTTC. Protein product: CASSPLSYNEQFF.

This clone was detected a few times. The chain is built from TRBV25-1 and TRBJ2-3; a possible D gene is TRBD2 (7 bases). Between the trimmed V and J ends, which lost 1 base and 10 bases, there was a span of 24 bases. Germline V lookup: CDR1 MGHDK, CDR2 SYGVNS. The CDR3 contains 17 residues. The CDR3 loop reads CASSEFALGGGLVAQYF. CDR3 nucleotide sequence: TGTGCCAGCAGTGAATTCGCGCTTGGCGGGGGCCTTGTTGCGCAGTATTTT.

The genes are TRBV6-5 and TRBJ2-5, with a weak D call TRBD1 (5 bases). Germline-derived CDR1 and CDR2 are MNHEY and SVGAGI. This CDR3 contains 15 residues. Trimming cost V 0 bases and J 5 bases, with 13 bases left between them. The CDR3 DNA follows: TGTGCCAGCAGTTACTCGACGGTAGGGGTGGAGACCCAGTACTTC. Translating gives CASSYSTVGVETQYF.

The chain joins TRBV18 to TRBJ1-1, with D unresolved. The CDR3 sequence is 14 residues long. Trimming took 0 bases from V and 4 from J, leaving 9 bases between them. From germline, CDR1 is KGHSH and CDR2 LQKENI. The CDR3 here is CASSPPSVPTEAFF. The CDR3 coding sequence is TGTGCCAGCTCACCACCGTCAGTCCCCACTGAAGCTTTCTTT.

This clone was counted a single time. This sequence joins TRBV5-6 and TRBJ1-6; TRBD1 matches at 7 bases. Germline assignment: CDR1 SGHDT and CDR2 YYEEEE. The CDR3 extends over 16 amino acids. V shed 7 bases and J 3 bases; nucleotides not matched to a gene: 10. The CDR3 DNA is TGTGCCAGCGCCTTTGAGGGGGCGGGCTATAATTCACCCCTCCACTTT. Translation: CASAFEGAGYNSPLHF.

The chain links TRBV11-2 to TRBJ2-7, with a possible D match to TRBD2 (5 bases). V lost 0 bases, J lost 0 bases, and 6 bases lay in between. The CDR3 length is 14 residues. Germline values: CDR1 SGHAT, CDR2 FQNNGV. The CDR3 reads CASSLEGSSYEQYF. The CDR3 DNA is TGTGCCAGCAGCTTAGAGGGGAGCTCCTACGAGCAGTACTTC.

The chain uses TRBV28 and TRBJ2-3; TRBD1 might be the D (6 bases). From germline, CDR1 is MDHEN and CDR2 SYDVKM. This CDR3 is 15 amino acids long. Deletions cut 5 bases from V and 0 bases from J, with 12 bases between. The CDR3 region is CASSPWTDSTDTQYF. CDR3 in DNA: TGTGCCAGCAGTCCTTGGACAGATAGCACAGATACGCAGTATTTT.

The chain recombines TRBV6-2 or TRBV6-3 with TRBJ2-7; 10 nucleotides match TRBD1. Trimming at V came to 2 bases and at J to 3 bases, leaving 1 base not matched to a gene. Germline CDR1 is MNHEY and CDR2 is SVGEGT. This CDR3 region has 14 residues. The CDR3 region has the DNA TGTGCCAGCAGTTACAGGACAGGGGGCTACGAGCAGTACTTC. Its protein is CASSYRTGGYEQYF.

This clone was observed a handful of times. The V gene is TRBV19, the J gene TRBJ2-7; D might be TRBD1 (5 bases). This CDR3 region has 15 residues. V lost 5 bases and J 7 bases, leaving 21 bases between the germline ends. Germline loops: CDR1 LNHDA, CDR2 SQIVND (reference sequence). The CDR3 DNA follows: TGTGCCAGTAGTTATCTCCAGGGCAAAGAATGGGAGCAGTACTTC. It is translated as CASSYLQGKEWEQYF.

The chain recombines TRBV5-1 with TRBJ1-1; 8 nucleotides line up with TRBD1. Germline loops: CDR1 SGHRS, CDR2 YFSETQ. The CDR3 sequence is 15 residues long. J lost 0 bases, V lost 4 bases, and 5 bases had no gene match. The CDR3 sequence: CASSDRGGMNTEAFF. The CDR3 bases are TGCGCCAGCAGCGACAGGGGTGGCATGAACACTGAAGCTTTCTTT.

This sequence joins TRBV29-1 and TRBJ1-1; TRBD1 matches at 7 bases. This CDR3 is built from 13 residues. Germline loops: CDR1 SQVTM, CDR2 ANQGSEA. V was clipped by 7 bases and J by 4 bases; unmatched bases: 9. CDR3 region: CSGGTALGTEAFF. In DNA form, the CDR3 reads TGCAGCGGGGGGACAGCCTTGGGCACTGAAGCTTTCTTT.

The rearrangement links TRBV7-9 to TRBJ2-3, with D maybe TRBD1 (6 bases). V dropped 3 bases and J dropped 0 bases, with 16 bases sitting between them. In germline, CDR1 is SEHNR, CDR2 FQNEAQ (reference sequence). The CDR3 covers 17 residues. In nucleotides, the CDR3 is TGTGCCAGCAGCTTGGGTCAAGGACAGCCTAGCACAGATACGCAGTATTTT. Its protein product is CASSLGQGQPSTDTQYF.

The V and J genes are TRBV7-3 and TRBJ2-7; D is ambiguous. CDR3 length equals 13 residues. V was pared by 0 bases and J by 5 bases, with 8 bases between. Germline V lookup: CDR1 SGHTA, CDR2 FQGTGA. The CDR3 nucleotides are TGTGCCAGCAGCTTAACGCGCCTCGACGAGCAGTACTTC. Translating it yields CASSLTRLDEQYF.

This clone came up a few times. V gene TRBV7-9 combines with J gene TRBJ1-1; D remains ambiguous. The CDR3 loop spans 13 amino acids. Between the trimmed V and J ends, which lost 0 bases and 9 bases, there was a span of 11 bases. In germline, CDR1 is SEHNR, CDR2 FQNEAQ (reference sequence). CDR3 region: CASSLAPGGKAFF. DNA of the CDR3: TGTGCCAGCAGCTTAGCGCCGGGAGGGAAAGCTTTCTTT.

J is TRBJ2-3 and V is TRBV28, with D possibly matching TRBD1 (5 bases). V lost 3 bases, J lost 5 bases, and 12 bases lay in between. This CDR3 has 14 amino acids. Per the germline V gene, CDR1 is MDHEN and CDR2 is SYDVKM. This CDR3 is CASSLGQYLDTQYF. The CDR3, as DNA: TGTGCCAGCAGTTTGGGGCAGTATCTAGATACGCAGTATTTT. The full variable domain, completed using reference TRBV28 and TRBJ2-3, is DVKVTQSSRYLVKRTGEKVFLECVQDMDHENMFWYRQDPGLGLRLIYFSYDVKMKEKGDIPEGYSVSREKKERFSLILESASTNQTSMYLCASSLGQYLDTQYFGPGTRLTVL.

On this clone: Other DNA variants within this sample encode the same CDR3. The chain employs TRBV9 and TRBJ2-3, with TRBD2 matching over 11 bases. The junction had 4 bases not matched to a gene; V was cut back by 2 bases and J by 5 bases. The CDR3 has 15 amino acids. In germline, CDR1 is SGDLS, CDR2 YYNGEE. The CDR3 region is CASSVLGTSGDTQYF. DNA for the CDR3: TGTGCCAGCAGCGTCTTAGGGACTAGCGGAGATACGCAGTATTTT.

V gene TRBV4-1 combines with J gene TRBJ1-2, with 7 positions matching TRBD1. Germline CDR1 and CDR2: MGHRA and YSYEKL. J was trimmed by 2 bases and V by 2 bases; bases with no gene match: 8. The CDR3 contains 16 residues. This chain's CDR3 is CASSQPLGQANYGYTF. The CDR3 DNA sequence: TGCGCCAGCAGCCAACCGCTAGGACAGGCGAACTATGGCTACACCTTC.

The chain has TRBV5-1 and TRBJ2-5; D may be TRBD1 (6 bases). The length of the CDR3 is 14 residues. Germline V gives CDR1 SGHRS, CDR2 YFSETQ. With 4 bases removed from V and 0 bases from J, the gap between germline ends came to 10 bases. The chain's CDR3 is CASSVRDNQETQYF. The CDR3 bases are TGCGCCAGCAGCGTCCGGGACAACCAAGAGACCCAGTACTTC.